This T cell receptor (beta chain) came from a study of blood T cell repertoires in COVID-19. About the research overall: Material from acute and convalescent COVID-19 was sourced from the United States, Italy and Spain.

This CDR3 is built from 15 residues. CDR1 and CDR2 (germline): LNHDA, SQIVND (reference sequence). Trimming took off 6 bases at V and 0 bases at J, with 12 bases between the two ends. Produced via immunoSEQ multiplex PCR; TCRdb's table is partial and in-frame only. The sample records 90,000 to 100,000 clones, about four fifths being singletons. The sample taken for sequencing was peripheral blood. The chain recombines TRBV19 with TRBJ1-3; no clear D. The origin of this receptor is a woman aged 55-69 years with acute or convalescent COVID-19. CDR3 in DNA: TGTGCCAGTAGACGAAGCGGAAACTCTGGAAACACCATATATTTT. It specifies CASRRSGNSGNTIYF. The whole variable domain, filled in from reference TRBV19 and TRBJ1-3, reads DGGITQSPKYLFRKEGQNVTLSCEQNLNHDAMYWYRQDPGQGLRLIYYSQIVNDFQKGDIAEGYSVSREKKESFPLTVTSAQKNPTAFYLCASRRSGNSGNTIYFGEGSWLTVV.